This T cell receptor (beta chain) is drawn from a study of early T cells in non-severe SARS-CoV-2 infection. Germline assignment: CDR1 MDHEN and CDR2 SYDVKM. The V gene end was trimmed by 3 bases and the J gene end by 4 bases; junction bases not matched to a gene: 3. CDR3 length: 14 amino acids. Unique molecular identifiers were affixed to single, distinct cDNA molecules. TCRdb reprocessed the 5' RACE reads via MiXCR and lists one record per CDR3 protein. The sample records some 67,000 distinct CDR3 sequences, roughly 10% being singletons. Material: whole blood, obtained at baseline. The clonotype comes from an adult who was a healthcare worker with PCR-confirmed SARS-CoV-2 infection or an uninfected control (not recorded which). The chain joins TRBV28 to TRBJ2-7; 10 bases align to TRBD2. CDR3 region: CASSFASGSYEQYF. As DNA, the CDR3 is TGTGCCAGCAGTTTTGCTAGCGGGAGTTACGAGCAGTACTTC.